This T cell receptor (beta chain) was captured in a study of T cells expressing NK-cell markers. TCRdb reworked the 5' RACE reads into one entry per CDR3 protein, no DNA. The listing records about 260,000 distinct CDR3 sequences. This CDR3 contains 13 residues. Germline V gene sequence: CDR1 MDHEN, CDR2 SYDVKM. The rearrangement joins TRBV28 to TRBJ2-7; there is no DNA to check the TCRdb D call of TRBD1. This TCR came from a man aged 18 to 30 in good health. Material for sequencing was blood T cells: a sorted CD56 or NKG2C T cell subset, CD4+ or CD8+ T cells, or bulk PBMC T cells (not recorded which). The CDR3 region is CASMPVGLYEQYF.